This TCR beta chain is drawn from a study of cytomegalovirus exposure and HLA in healthy donors. Findings and caveats of the study: Relative to equally common others, HLA-associated TCR beta chains showed greater clonal expansion in a later analysis. In a later analysis, an Asian-associated ancestry cluster reportedly showed fewer N-insertions than the roughly 700-donor mean. Earlier results showed most TCR beta V segments being productive about 87% or about 30% of the time.

As for this clone: Its specificity is unknown.

This PCR relied on a set of 60 Vbeta primers and 13 Jbeta primers. Assay: immunoSEQ multiplex PCR; the TCRdb copy retains only in-frame clones and omits some. The sample records 100,000 to 150,000 clones, approximately 81% being singletons. The V and J ends lost 10 bases and 1 base respectively, with 10 bases between them. The CDR3 is 12 residues long. In germline, CDR1 is LNHNV, CDR2 YYDKDF (reference sequence). The clonotype was recovered from a man aged 18-30 years in good health and CMV-seronegative. The J gene is TRBJ1-1, the V gene TRBV15, with D uncertain. The sequencing sample was made of PBMCs. The CDR3 nucleotides are TGTGCCATTCTTTCGGGGAACACTGAAGCTTTCTTT. Translated: CAILSGNTEAFF.